The 11 T cell receptor beta chains in this list originate from one sample, sequenced in a study of T cell responses to AZD1222 COVID-19 vaccine. Libraries were prepared by immunoSEQ multiplex PCR; TCRdb keeps only in-frame clonotypes and omits some of them. The sample consists of under 200,000 clones, approximately 91% of them appearing once. Here the sequenced sample was peripheral blood, taken on day 0 of AZD1222 vaccination. Receptors were obtained from an adult in good health.

The V gene is TRBV4-3, the J gene TRBJ1-1; D remains ambiguous. Trimming pared 0 bases from V and 6 bases from J, leaving 2 bases between. The germline V gene encodes CDR1 LGHNA and CDR2 YSLEER. The CDR3 extends over 11 amino acids. Here the CDR3 reads CASSQDAEAFF. CDR3 bases: TGCGCCAGCAGCCAAGACGCTGAAGCTTTCTTT.

The CDR3 DNA follows: TGTGCCAGCAGCCAAGATGGTCCCCCTTCACCCCTCCACTTT. Protein product: CASSQDGPPSPLHF. The chain is built from TRBV14 and TRBJ1-6; D unclear. V was shortened by 0 bases and J by 9 bases, with 9 bases between the two germline ends. This CDR3 is built from 14 residues. CDR1 is SGHDN, CDR2 FVKESK, per germline. Full variable domain (missing parts from reference TRBV14 and TRBJ1-6): EAGVTQFPSHSVIEKGQTVTLRCDPISGHDNLYWYRRVMGKEIKFLLHFVKESKQDESGMPNNRFLAERTGGTYSTLKVQPAELEDSGVYFCASSQDGPPSPLHFGNGTRLTVT.

The chain employs TRBV5-1 and TRBJ2-1; a possible D gene is TRBD2 (5 bases). The CDR3 consists of 15 residues. Germline CDR1 SGHRS, CDR2 YFSETQ. V was clipped by 0 bases and J by 4 bases, with 11 bases between them. This CDR3 reads CASSLGDGGYNEQFF. The CDR3 nucleotides read TGCGCCAGCAGCTTGGGTGATGGAGGTTACAATGAGCAGTTCTTC. The full variable domain, rest sourced from reference TRBV5-1 and TRBJ2-1, is KAGVTQTPRYLIKTRGQQVTLSCSPISGHRSVSWYQQTPGQGLQFLFEYFSETQRNKGNFPGRFSGRQFSNSRSEMNVSTLELGDSALYLCASSLGDGGYNEQFFGPGTRLTVL.

The J gene is TRBJ1-4, the V gene TRBV6-1; D is ambiguous. Trimming left V 2 bases short and J 0 bases short, with 4 bases between. This CDR3 region has 14 residues. Germline-derived CDR1 and CDR2 are MNHNS and SASEGT. For the CDR3, the DNA is TGTGCCAGCAGTGAAAGAGCAACTAATGAAAAACTGTTTTTT. Residues: CASSERATNEKLFF.

The chain carries TRBV30 and TRBJ1-1; D remains unclear. From germline, CDR1 is GTSNPN and CDR2 SVGIG (reference sequence). V was trimmed by 1 base and J by 4 bases, leaving 4 bases between them. The CDR3 is made up of 11 amino acids. CDR3 residues: CAWSGITEAFF. CDR3 bases: TGTGCCTGGAGTGGGATCACTGAAGCTTTCTTT.

The chain combines TRBV9 with TRBJ2-7, with D hard to call. Trimming stripped 0 bases from V and 4 bases from J, with 17 bases between. In germline, CDR1 is SGDLS, CDR2 YYNGEE. The CDR3 runs to 16 residues. The CDR3 DNA is TGTGCCAGCAGCGTAGTCCTTAGCCTTCCCCCTTACGAGCAGTACTTC. Translation gives CASSVVLSLPPYEQYF.

This chain uses TRBV5-1 with TRBJ2-1; 13 positions agree with TRBD2. The CDR3 sequence is 18 residues long. With V trimmed by 3 bases and J by 3 bases, 9 bases remained unmatched. Per germline, CDR1 SGHRS and CDR2 YFSETQ. CDR3 sequence: CASSWGTSGITGYNEQFF. CDR3 in DNA: TGCGCCAGCAGCTGGGGGACTAGCGGGATAACTGGCTACAATGAGCAGTTCTTC.

This chain uses TRBV30 with TRBJ1-2; TRBD1 matches at 7 bases. The CDR3 contains 15 residues. V shed 5 bases, J shed 8 bases, and the junction held 17 bases outside the gene matches. Germline assignment: CDR1 GTSNPN and CDR2 SVGIG (reference sequence). This CDR3 is CAWLRDRAVTRGYTF. Here the CDR3 DNA reads TGTGCCTGGCTGAGGGACAGAGCCGTCACTCGGGGCTACACCTTC.

This chain uses TRBV28 with TRBJ1-5; TRBD1 aligns across 7 bases. Per germline, CDR1 MDHEN and CDR2 SYDVKM. CDR3 length: 15 residues. Trimming cost V 5 bases and J 2 bases; bases outside gene matches: 6. CDR3 nucleotide sequence: TGTGCCAGCAGTCCACAGGGGTCGGGCAATCAGCCCCAGCATTTT. This translates into CASSPQGSGNQPQHF. Based on the CDR3 plus reference TRBV28 and TRBJ1-5, the full variable domain is DVKVTQSSRYLVKRTGEKVFLECVQDMDHENMFWYRQDPGLGLRLIYFSYDVKMKEKGDIPEGYSVSREKKERFSLILESASTNQTSMYLCASSPQGSGNQPQHFGDGTRLSIL.

The chain joins TRBV4-2 to TRBJ1-1; 12 nucleotides align to TRBD1. CDR3 length: 15 amino acids. Germline V gives CDR1 LGHNA, CDR2 YNFKEQ. The V gene end was trimmed by 5 bases and the J gene end by 4 bases; junction bases not matched to a gene: 5. CDR3 coding DNA: TGTGCCAGCAGCTACGGGACAGGGGGCGGCACTGAAGCTTTCTTT. Its translation: CASSYGTGGGTEAFF.

This clone showed up just a few times. The CDR3 here is CASSPLGRFEAFF. The CDR3 coding sequence is TGCGCCAGCAGTCCCCTCGGACGTTTTGAAGCTTTCTTT. The V gene is TRBV10-1, the J gene TRBJ1-1; D uncertain. The CDR3 loop spans 13 amino acids. CDR1 and CDR2 (germline): WNHNN, SYGVQD (reference sequence). V lost 5 bases and J 7 bases, leaving 14 bases between the germline ends.